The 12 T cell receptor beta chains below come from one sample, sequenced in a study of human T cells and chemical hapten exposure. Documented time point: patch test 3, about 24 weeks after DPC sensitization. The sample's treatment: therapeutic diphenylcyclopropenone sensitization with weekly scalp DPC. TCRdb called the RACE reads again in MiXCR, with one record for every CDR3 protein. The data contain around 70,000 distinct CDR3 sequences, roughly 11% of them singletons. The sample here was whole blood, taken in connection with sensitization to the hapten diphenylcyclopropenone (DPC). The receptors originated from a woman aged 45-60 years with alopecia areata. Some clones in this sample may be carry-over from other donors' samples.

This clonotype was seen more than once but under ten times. The CDR3 spells CASRDPRGEKLFF. In nucleotides, the CDR3 is TGTGCCAGCAGAGACCCCCGGGGTGAAAAACTGTTTTTT. The rearrangement links TRBV28 to TRBJ1-4; no definite D call. The length of the CDR3 is 13 residues. Trimming took 6 bases from V and 7 from J, leaving 12 bases between them. Germline-derived CDR1 and CDR2 are MDHEN and SYDVKM.

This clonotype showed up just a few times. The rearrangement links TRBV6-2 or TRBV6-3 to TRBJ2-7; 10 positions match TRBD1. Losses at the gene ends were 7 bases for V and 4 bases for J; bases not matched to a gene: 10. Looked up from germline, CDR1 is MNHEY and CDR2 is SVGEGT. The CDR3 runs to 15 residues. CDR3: CASTPGTGDGYEQYF. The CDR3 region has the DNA TGTGCCAGCACCCCCGGGACAGGGGATGGGTACGAGCAGTACTTC.

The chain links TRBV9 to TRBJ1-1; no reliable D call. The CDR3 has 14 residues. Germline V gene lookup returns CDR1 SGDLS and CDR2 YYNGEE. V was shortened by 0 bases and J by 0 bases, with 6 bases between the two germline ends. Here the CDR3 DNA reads TGTGCCAGCAGCGTAGGGCGCATGAACACTGAAGCTTTCTTT. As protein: CASSVGRMNTEAFF.

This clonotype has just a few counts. The CDR3 sequence: CASSILNTGELFF. Here the CDR3 DNA reads TGTGCCAGTAGTATCTTGAACACCGGGGAGCTGTTTTTT. V and J are TRBV19 and TRBJ2-2; D is unclear. The CDR3 covers 13 residues. V shed 3 bases and J shed 1 base, with 3 bases lying between them. Germline lookup yields CDR1 LNHDA and CDR2 SQIVND (reference sequence).

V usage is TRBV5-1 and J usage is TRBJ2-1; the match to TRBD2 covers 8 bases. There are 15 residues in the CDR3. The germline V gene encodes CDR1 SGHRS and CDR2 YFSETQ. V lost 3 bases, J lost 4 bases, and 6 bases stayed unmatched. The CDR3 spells CASSSGGPPYNEQFF. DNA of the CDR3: TGCGCCAGCAGCTCGGGAGGGCCGCCGTACAATGAGCAGTTCTTC.

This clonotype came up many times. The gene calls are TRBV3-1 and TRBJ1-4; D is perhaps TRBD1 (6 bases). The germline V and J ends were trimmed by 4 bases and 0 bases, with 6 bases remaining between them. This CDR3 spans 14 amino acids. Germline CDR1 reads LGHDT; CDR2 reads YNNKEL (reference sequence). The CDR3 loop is CASSRGPTNEKLFF. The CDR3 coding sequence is TGTGCCAGCAGCCGGGGGCCAACTAATGAAAAACTGTTTTTT.

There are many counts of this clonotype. In nucleotides, the CDR3 is TGTGCCACCAGTGCGTACCGGGGTAGCGGTCGATCTGGGGAGCTGTTTTTT. It yields the protein CATSAYRGSGRSGELFF. The V gene is TRBV24-1, the J gene TRBJ2-2; a possible D gene is TRBD2 (6 bases). The CDR3 extends over 17 amino acids. The germline V and J ends were trimmed by 5 bases and 8 bases, with 23 bases remaining between them. Germline assignment: CDR1 KGHDR and CDR2 SFDVKD.

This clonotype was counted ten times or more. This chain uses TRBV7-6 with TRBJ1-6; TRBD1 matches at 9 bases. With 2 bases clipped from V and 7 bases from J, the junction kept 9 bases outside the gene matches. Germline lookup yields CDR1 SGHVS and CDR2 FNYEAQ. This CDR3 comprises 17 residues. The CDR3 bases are TGTGCCAGCAGCTTAACCCAACAGGGGGCTACAAATTCACCCCTCCACTTT. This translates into CASSLTQQGATNSPLHF.

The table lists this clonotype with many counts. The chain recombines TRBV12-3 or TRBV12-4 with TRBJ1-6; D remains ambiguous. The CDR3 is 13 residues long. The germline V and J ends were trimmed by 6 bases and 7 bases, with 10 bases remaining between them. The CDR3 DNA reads TGTGCCAGCAGAGAACAAGAAAATTCACCCCTCCACTTT. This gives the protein CASREQENSPLHF.

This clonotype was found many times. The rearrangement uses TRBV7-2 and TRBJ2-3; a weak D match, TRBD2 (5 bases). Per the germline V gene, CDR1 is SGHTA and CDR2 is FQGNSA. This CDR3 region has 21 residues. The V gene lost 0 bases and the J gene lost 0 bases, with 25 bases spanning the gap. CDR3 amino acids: CASSLAAGGLGFGSSTDTQYF. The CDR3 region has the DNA TGTGCCAGCAGCTTAGCGGCGGGCGGTTTGGGATTCGGATCTAGCACAGATACGCAGTATTTT.

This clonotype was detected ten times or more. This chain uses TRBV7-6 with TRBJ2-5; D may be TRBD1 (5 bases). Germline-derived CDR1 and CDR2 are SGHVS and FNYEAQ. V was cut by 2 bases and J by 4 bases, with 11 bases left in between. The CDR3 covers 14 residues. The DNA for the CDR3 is TGTGCCAGCAGCTTATCGGGCAGGGTAGAGACCCAGTACTTC. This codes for CASSLSGRVETQYF.

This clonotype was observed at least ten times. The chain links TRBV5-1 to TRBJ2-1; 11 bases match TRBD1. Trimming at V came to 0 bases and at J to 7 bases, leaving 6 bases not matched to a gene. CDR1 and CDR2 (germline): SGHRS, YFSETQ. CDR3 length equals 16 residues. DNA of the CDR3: TGCGCCAGCAGCTTGGGGGACAGGGGGTTTCTAAATGAGCAGTTCTTC. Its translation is CASSLGDRGFLNEQFF.